The clone carrying this TCR beta chain was detected only once. Its antigen is still unknown. Germline V gene data show CDR1 as ENHRY and CDR2 as SYGVKD. Trimming removed 6 bases from V and 7 bases from J; junction bases left unmatched: 11. CDR3 size: 15 residues. These data come from a study of Graves' ophthalmopathy and Graves' hyperthyroidism. The authors amplified TCR beta CDR3 regions from RNA transcripts. RT-PCR with HTBI primers came first, then second-round multiplex PCR. TCRdb ran MiXCR on the multiplex PCR reads and lists one entry per CDR3 protein. The sample has 1 million to 1.3 million distinct CDR3 sequences; 35% to 40% are singletons. Newly diagnosed hyperthyroidism donors, aged 18 to 65, duration under 2 months. Study-wide results and limits: Researchers report that a 13-signature model separated ophthalmopathy from stable hyperthyroidism, posting about 87% sensitivity and approximately 81% specificity.

Sequencing input: peripheral blood or thyroid tissue (not recorded which). This TCR was recovered from an adult man with Graves' hyperthyroidism. The V gene is TRBV10-3, the J gene TRBJ2-7, with 11 bases matching TRBD2. The CDR3 DNA sequence: TGTGCCATCAGCGACTCAGGTAGCGGGAGGGTGGAGCAGTACTTC. Residues: CAISDSGSGRVEQYF.